This note documents a single T cell receptor beta chain sequence. Its antigen is undetermined. Profiled with immunoSEQ multiplex PCR; TCRdb holds only in-frame clones, not every one. The sample records fewer than 35,000 clones, roughly 89% being singletons. This record belongs to a study of T cells in localized non-small cell lung cancer. The study's findings and limits: Adjacent lung exhibited a median of 57 among the 100 most abundant tumor clones.

The clonotype comes from an older female donor with stage I lung adenocarcinoma. The sample here was peripheral blood, taken before any cancer treatment.

CDR3 residues: CSVEGTSGASTDTQYF. CDR3 nucleotide sequence: TGCAGCGTTGAGGGGACTAGCGGGGCTAGCACAGATACGCAGTATTTT. V gene TRBV29-1 combines with J gene TRBJ2-3; 13 nucleotides align to TRBD2. Germline CDR1 is SQVTM and CDR2 is ANQGSEA. Losses at the gene ends were 3 bases for V and 0 bases for J; bases not matched to a gene: 3. CDR3 length: 16 amino acids.